These T cell receptor beta chains were read from a single sample in a study of T cells in Graves' hyperthyroidism and ophthalmopathy. A single record per CDR3 protein comes from TCRdb applying MiXCR to the multiplex PCR reads. This table holds about 360,000 distinct CDR3 sequences, about 13% found once. Specimen: blood. These receptors came from a woman younger than 30 with Graves' hyperthyroidism. Each CDR3 is given without its conserved first and last residue. Clone size is not always given. Where it is, it says once, few, many or a class for expanded clones.

TRBJ2-1,many,TRBV6-2/TRBV6-3,ASSYVASGGGEQF
TRBJ1-4,-,TRBV7-9,ASSLGGRETADEKLF
TRBJ2-3,-,TRBV11-2,ASSPEAGWTDTQY
TRBJ1-2,-,TRBV6-2/TRBV6-3,ASLPRPFYGYT
TRBJ2-1,many,TRBV6-1,ASSLTSGKGEDEQF
TRBJ2-1,-,TRBV24-1,ATSDRGISYNEQF
TRBJ2-7,many,TRBV28,ASSHSYEQY
TRBJ1-1,many,TRBV28,ASRTGEWWTEAF
TRBJ1-5,many,TRBV3-1,ASSLTGDGQPQH
TRBJ2-5,-,TRBV20-1,SARGGPLETQY
TRBJ1-5,few,TRBV4-2,ASSLQEGANGQPQH